This T cell receptor (beta chain) was captured in a study of early T cells in non-severe SARS-CoV-2 infection. Overall study context: The study sequenced bulk RNA from unsorted whole blood, with chains unpaired. Overall study findings and caveats: Anti-spike CD8 responses were favored in VDJdb matching, and private and CD4 specificities were missed.

V lost 6 bases to trimming and J lost 8 bases; unmatched junction nucleotides: 7. The CDR3 loop spans 14 amino acids. Points on this clonotype: What it binds is unknown.

Individual cDNA molecules were tagged with unique molecular identifiers, the study reported. TCRdb fed the 5' RACE reads into MiXCR, producing one record per CDR3 protein. The profile shows tens of thousands of distinct CDR3 sequences, 8% to 13% of them singletons. Specimen: whole blood, collected at baseline. The chain uses TRBV12-3 or TRBV12-4 and TRBJ2-1, with TRBD2 matching over 10 bases. This clonotype originated in an adult who was a healthcare worker with PCR-confirmed SARS-CoV-2 infection or an uninfected control (not recorded which). The CDR3 region is CASSHSGRAYEQFF. CDR3 in DNA: TGTGCCAGCAGCCACAGCGGGAGGGCATATGAGCAGTTCTTC.